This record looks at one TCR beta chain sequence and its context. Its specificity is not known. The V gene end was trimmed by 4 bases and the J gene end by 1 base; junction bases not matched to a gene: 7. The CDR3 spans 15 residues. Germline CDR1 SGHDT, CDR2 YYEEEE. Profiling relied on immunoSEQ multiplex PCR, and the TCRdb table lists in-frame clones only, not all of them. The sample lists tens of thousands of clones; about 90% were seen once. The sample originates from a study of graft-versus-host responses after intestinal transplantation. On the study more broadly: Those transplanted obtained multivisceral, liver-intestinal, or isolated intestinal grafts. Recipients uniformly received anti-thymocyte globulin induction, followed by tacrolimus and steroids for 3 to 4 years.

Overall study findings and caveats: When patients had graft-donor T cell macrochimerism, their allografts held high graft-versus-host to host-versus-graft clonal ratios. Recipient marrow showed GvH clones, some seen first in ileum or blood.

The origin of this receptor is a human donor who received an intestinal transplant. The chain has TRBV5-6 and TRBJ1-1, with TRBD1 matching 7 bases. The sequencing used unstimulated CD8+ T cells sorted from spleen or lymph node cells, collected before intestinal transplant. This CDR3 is CASSASTGRNTEAFF. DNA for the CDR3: TGTGCCAGCAGCGCATCGACAGGGAGGAACACTGAAGCTTTCTTT.